This T cell receptor beta chain was identified in a study of neoadjuvant anti-PD-1 for oral cavity cancer. Trimming left V 1 base short and J 8 bases short, with 9 bases between. The length of the CDR3 is 12 residues. The germline CDR1 and CDR2 sequences are SGHTS and YDEGEE. The table came from immunoSEQ multiplex PCR; TCRdb's copy has only in-frame clones and leaves some out. This table has about 16,000 clones, around two thirds appearing once. This TCR came from a person between 40 and 80 years old with oral cavity squamous cell carcinoma. The genes are TRBV5-8 and TRBJ1-2; D is unresolved. The specimen was PBMCs, collected before nivolumab (anti-PD-1) treatment. The CDR3 nucleotides are TGTGCCAGCAGCTTGCGGTGGAGCGGCTACACCTTC. This encodes CASSLRWSGYTF.